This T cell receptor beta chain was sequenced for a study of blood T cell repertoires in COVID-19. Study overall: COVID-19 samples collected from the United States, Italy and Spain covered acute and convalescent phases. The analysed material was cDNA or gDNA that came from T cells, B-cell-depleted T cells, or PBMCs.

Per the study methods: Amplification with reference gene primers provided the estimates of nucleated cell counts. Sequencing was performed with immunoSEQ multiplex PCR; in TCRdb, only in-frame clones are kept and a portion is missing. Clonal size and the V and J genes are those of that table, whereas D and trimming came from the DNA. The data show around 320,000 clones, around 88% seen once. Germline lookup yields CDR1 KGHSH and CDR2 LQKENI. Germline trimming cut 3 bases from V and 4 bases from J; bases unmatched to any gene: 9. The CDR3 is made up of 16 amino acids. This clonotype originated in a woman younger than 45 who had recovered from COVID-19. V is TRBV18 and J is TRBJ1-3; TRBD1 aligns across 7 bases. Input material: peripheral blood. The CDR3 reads CASSPSGQSAGNTIYF. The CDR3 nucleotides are TGTGCCAGCTCACCCTCGGGACAGTCCGCCGGAAACACCATATATTTT. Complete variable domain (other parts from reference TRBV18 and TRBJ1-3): NAGVMQNPRHLVRRRGQEARLRCSPMKGHSHVYWYRQLPEEGLKFMVYLQKENIIDESGMPKERFSAEFPKEGPSILRIQQVVRGDSAAYFCASSPSGQSAGNTIYFGEGSWLTVV.